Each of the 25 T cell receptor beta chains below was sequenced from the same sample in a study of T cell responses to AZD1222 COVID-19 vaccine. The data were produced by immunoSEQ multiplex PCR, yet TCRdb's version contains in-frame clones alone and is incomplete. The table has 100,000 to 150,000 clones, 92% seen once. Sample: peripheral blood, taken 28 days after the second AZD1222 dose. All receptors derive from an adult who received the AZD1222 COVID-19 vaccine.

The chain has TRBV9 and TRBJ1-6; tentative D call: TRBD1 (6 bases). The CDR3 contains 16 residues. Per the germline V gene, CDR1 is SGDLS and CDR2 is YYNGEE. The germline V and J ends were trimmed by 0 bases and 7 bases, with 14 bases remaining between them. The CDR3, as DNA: TGTGCCAGCAGCGTAGGCGGGGGCGCTCAAAATTCACCCCTCCACTTT. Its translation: CASSVGGGAQNSPLHF.

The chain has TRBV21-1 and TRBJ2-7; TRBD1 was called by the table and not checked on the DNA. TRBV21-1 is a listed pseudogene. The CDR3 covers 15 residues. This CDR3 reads CASSRPRASPGEQYF. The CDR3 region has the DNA TGTGCCAGCAGCAGGCCGCGTGCCAGCCCAGGGGAGCAGTACTTC.

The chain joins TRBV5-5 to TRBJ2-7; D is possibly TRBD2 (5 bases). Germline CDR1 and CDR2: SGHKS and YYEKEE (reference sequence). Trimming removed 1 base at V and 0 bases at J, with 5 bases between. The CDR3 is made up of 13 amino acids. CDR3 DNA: TGTGCCAGCAGCTTGACTAGCTCCTACGAGCAGTACTTC. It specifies CASSLTSSYEQYF.

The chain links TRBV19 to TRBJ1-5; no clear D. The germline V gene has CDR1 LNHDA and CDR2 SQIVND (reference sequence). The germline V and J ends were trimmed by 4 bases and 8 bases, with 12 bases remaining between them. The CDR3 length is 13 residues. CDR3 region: CASSKVVGEPQHF. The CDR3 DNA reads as TGTGCCAGTAGTAAGGTGGTAGGAGAGCCCCAGCATTTT.

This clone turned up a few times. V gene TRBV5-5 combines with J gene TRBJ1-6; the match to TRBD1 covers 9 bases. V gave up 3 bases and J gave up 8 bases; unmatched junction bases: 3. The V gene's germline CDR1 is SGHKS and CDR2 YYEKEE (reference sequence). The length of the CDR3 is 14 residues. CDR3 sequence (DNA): TGTGCCAGCAGCTCACGGGACAGGGATTCACCCCTCCACTTT. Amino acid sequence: CASSSRDRDSPLHF.

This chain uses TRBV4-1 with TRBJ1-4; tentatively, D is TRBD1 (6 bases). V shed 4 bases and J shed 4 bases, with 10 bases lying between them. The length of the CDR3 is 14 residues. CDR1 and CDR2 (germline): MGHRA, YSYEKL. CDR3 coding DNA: TGCGCCAGCAGCCCATCAGGGGTTAATGAAAAACTGTTTTTT. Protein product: CASSPSGVNEKLFF.

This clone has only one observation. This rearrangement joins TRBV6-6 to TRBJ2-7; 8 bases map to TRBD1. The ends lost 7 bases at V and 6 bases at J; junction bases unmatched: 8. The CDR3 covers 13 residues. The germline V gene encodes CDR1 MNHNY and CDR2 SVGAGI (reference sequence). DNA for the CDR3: TGTGCCAGCACCGACAGGGGCGTCGGCGAGCAGTACTTC. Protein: CASTDRGVGEQYF.

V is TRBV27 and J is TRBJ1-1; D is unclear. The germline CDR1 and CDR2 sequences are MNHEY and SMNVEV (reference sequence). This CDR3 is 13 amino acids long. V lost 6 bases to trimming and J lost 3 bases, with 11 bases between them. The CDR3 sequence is CASSISRDTEAFF. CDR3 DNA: TGTGCCAGCAGCATAAGCCGGGACACTGAAGCTTTCTTT.

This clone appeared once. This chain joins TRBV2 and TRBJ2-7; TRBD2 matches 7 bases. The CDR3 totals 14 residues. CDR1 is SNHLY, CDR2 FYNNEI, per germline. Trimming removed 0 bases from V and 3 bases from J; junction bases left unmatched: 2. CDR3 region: CASSEAGGGYEQYF. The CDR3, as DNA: TGTGCCAGCAGTGAAGCGGGCGGGGGCTACGAGCAGTACTTC.

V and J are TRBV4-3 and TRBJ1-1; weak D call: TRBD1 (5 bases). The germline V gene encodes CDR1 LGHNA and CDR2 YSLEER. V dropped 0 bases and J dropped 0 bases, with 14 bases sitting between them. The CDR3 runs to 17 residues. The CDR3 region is CASSQDAWGGVNTEAFF. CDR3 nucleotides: TGCGCCAGCAGCCAAGATGCCTGGGGAGGGGTGAACACTGAAGCTTTCTTT.

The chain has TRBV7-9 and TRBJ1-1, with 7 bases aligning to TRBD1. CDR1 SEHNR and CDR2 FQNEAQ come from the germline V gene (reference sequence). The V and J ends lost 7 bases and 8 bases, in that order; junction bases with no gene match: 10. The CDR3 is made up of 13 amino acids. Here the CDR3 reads CASITVGTEEAFF. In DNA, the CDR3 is TGTGCCAGCATCACGGTCGGGACAGAAGAAGCTTTCTTT.

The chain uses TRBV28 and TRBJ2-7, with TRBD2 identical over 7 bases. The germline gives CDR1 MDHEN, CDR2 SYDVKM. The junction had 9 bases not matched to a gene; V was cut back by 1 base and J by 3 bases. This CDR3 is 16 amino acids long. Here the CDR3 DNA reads TGTGCCAGCAGTTTATTAGGGCACGGGGGGATCTACGAGCAGTACTTC. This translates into CASSLLGHGGIYEQYF.

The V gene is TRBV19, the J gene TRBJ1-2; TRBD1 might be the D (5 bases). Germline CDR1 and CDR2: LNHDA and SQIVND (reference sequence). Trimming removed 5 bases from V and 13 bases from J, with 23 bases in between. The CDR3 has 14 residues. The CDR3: CASSPVEGTSRLTF. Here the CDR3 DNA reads TGTGCCAGTAGTCCGGTAGAGGGGACTTCTCGCCTCACCTTC.

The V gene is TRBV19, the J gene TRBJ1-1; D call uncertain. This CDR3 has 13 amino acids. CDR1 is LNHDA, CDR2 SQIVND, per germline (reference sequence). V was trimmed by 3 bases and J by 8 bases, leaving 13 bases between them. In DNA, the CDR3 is TGTGCCAGTAGTATCAACAGCCGACTCGAAGCTTTCTTT. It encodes CASSINSRLEAFF.

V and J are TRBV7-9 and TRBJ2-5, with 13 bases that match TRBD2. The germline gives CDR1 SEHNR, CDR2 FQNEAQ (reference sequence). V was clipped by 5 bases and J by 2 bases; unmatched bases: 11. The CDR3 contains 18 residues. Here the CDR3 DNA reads TGTGCCAGCAGCGCCGGGACTAGCGGGGAGGCCAGACAAGAGACCCAGTACTTC. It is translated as CASSAGTSGEARQETQYF.

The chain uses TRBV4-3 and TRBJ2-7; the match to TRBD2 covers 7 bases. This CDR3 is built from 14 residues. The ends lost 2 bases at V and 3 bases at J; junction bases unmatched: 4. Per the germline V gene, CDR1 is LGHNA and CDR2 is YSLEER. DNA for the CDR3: TGCGCCAGCAGCCAAATTGCGGGAGACTACGAGCAGTACTTC. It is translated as CASSQIAGDYEQYF.

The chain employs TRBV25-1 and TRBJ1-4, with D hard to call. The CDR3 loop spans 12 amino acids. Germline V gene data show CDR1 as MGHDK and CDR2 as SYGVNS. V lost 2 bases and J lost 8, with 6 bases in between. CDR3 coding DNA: TGTGCCAGCAGTGAACGCGTAGAAAAACTGTTTTTT. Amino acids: CASSERVEKLFF.

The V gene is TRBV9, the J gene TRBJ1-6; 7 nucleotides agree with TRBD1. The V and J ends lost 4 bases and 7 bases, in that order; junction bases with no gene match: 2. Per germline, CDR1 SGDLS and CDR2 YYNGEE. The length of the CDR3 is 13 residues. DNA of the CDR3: TGTGCCAGCAGCAAACAGGGGAATTCACCCCTCCACTTT. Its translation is CASSKQGNSPLHF.

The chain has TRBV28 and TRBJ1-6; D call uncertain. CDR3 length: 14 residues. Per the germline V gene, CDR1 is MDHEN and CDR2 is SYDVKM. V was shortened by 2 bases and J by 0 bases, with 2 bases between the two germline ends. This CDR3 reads CASSLDSYNSPLHF. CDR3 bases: TGTGCCAGCAGTTTAGACTCCTATAATTCACCCCTCCACTTT. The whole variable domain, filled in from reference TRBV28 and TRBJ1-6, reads DVKVTQSSRYLVKRTGEKVFLECVQDMDHENMFWYRQDPGLGLRLIYFSYDVKMKEKGDIPEGYSVSREKKERFSLILESASTNQTSMYLCASSLDSYNSPLHFGNGTRLTVT.

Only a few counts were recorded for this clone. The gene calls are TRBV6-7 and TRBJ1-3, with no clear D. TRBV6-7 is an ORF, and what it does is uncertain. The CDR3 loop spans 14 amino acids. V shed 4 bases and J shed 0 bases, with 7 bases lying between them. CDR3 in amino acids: CASSSRDSGNTIYF. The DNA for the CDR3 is TGTGCCAGCAGTTCCCGGGACTCTGGAAACACCATATATTTT.

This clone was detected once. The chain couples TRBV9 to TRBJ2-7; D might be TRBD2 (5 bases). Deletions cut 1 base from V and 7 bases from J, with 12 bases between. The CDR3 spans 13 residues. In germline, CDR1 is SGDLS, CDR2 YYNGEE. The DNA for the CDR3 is TGTGCCAGCAGCGTAAGAGGGTTAGGAGAGCAGTACTTC. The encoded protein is CASSVRGLGEQYF.

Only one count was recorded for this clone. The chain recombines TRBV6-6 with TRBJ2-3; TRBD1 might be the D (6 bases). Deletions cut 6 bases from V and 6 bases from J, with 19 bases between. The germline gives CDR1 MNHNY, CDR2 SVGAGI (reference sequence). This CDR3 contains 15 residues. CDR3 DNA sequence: TGTGCCAGCAGAGGACAGCAGGGTCGGGCGGATACGCAGTATTTT. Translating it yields CASRGQQGRADTQYF.

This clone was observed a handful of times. The CDR3 protein is CASSPAGQANYGYTF. For the CDR3, the DNA is TGTGCCAGCTCACCCGCCGGACAAGCTAACTATGGCTACACCTTC. The chain is built from TRBV18 and TRBJ1-2, with D possibly being TRBD1 (5 bases). V shed 3 bases and J shed 0 bases, with 11 bases lying between them. The CDR3 totals 15 residues. CDR1 is KGHSH, CDR2 LQKENI, per germline.

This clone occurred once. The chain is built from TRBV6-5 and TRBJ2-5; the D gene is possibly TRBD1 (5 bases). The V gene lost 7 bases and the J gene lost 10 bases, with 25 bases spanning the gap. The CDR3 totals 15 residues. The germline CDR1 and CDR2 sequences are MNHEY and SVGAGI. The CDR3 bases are TGTGCCAGCAAGATTGATAAGGGGAACGTCGTGAGCCAGTACTTC. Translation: CASKIDKGNVVSQYF.

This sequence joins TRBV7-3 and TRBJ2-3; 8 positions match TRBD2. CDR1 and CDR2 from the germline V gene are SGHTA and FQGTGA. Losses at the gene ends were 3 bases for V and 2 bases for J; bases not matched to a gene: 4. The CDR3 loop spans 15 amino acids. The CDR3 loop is CASSFVAGITDTQYF. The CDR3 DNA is TGTGCCAGCAGCTTCGTAGCGGGAATCACAGATACGCAGTATTTT.